The sequence of this T cell receptor beta chain was determined in a study of T cells after yellow fever vaccination (dated by TCRdb to about 2019). Turning to the overall study: The SMART-Seq v4 Ultra Low Input RNA kit was used to prepare libraries from fractions with low cell numbers. Bulk TCR alpha and beta repertoires were sequenced longitudinally to track T-cell clones before and after primary and booster YFV17D yellow fever vaccination. The cohort comprised two healthy male donors, one aged 18 to 30 and one aged 30 to 40 years. Blood samples were taken at several timepoints before and after primary and secondary immunization, and bulk PBMC replicates and cell subsets were isolated. Results and caveats for the whole study, not just this receptor: Only two donors were included in the study, so the extent to which the findings can be generalized is limited. A small fraction of clonotypes appeared in both the CD4 and CD8 compartments, likely as a result of convergent recombination. Computational filtering was required because FACS-sorted repertoires could contain abundant contaminating clonotypes from the bulk population. Compared with the primary T-cell response, the secondary T-cell response was faster but weaker, reaching its peak on day 5 rather than on day 15. Most clones expanded after primary vaccination were re-detected after the booster (around 96% of CD4 and approximately 88% of CD8), suggesting broad memory maintenance.

CDR1 and CDR2, looked up from the germline V gene (reference sequence), are WNHNN and SYGVQD. The CDR3, from cysteine to phenylalanine, totals 14 residues. CDR3 DNA is the only sequence kept; it has 42 bases, read in frame from the first base. V loses 4 bases of germline sequence and J loses 4 bases, and the interval between the two ends is 10 bases. The treatment or condition label here, explained by the study, means: live attenuated yellow fever vaccine strain. At each blood-draw timepoint, two biological replicates of bulk PBMCs were collected. A standard Ficoll-Paque protocol was used to isolate PBMCs from peripheral blood. TriZol was used to extract RNA from bulk PBMCs, CD4 and CD8 fractions, and dextramer-positive and dextramer-negative fractions. TCR cDNA was made using 5'RACE template switching, a step that added a universal primer site and unique molecular identifiers. Priming of cDNA synthesis was performed from both the TCR alpha and TCR beta constant segments. Libraries were amplified in two PCR steps, with sample barcodes and sequencing adapters added in the second step. Sequencing of libraries was done on Illumina HiSeq 2500 (2x100 bp) or NovaSeq (2x150 bp). The authors' analysis ran thus. MIGEC was used to demultiplex reads and collapse the reads into UMI consensus sequences, and MiXCR was used for V(D)J alignment. Clonotypes responding to the vaccine were identified with edgeR on replicate PBMC samples, with the criteria of FDR below 0.01 and a log2 fold change above 5 up to day 15. Each bulk clonotype was labeled CD4 or CD8 based on which sequenced repertoire, CD4 or CD8, contained the clonotype at higher abundance. TCRdb reworked the public reads: Q25 trimming with fastp, MiXCR clone assembly, productive beta chains retained. Under each unique CDR3 protein, matching rows form one entry showing the most common genes and DNA. Here the V and J calls rest on TCRdb's processing, not on the authors' analysis. Here the sample has around 350,000 distinct CDR3 sequences; roughly 12% occur a single time. Roughly 18% of the sample lies in the top ten.

This clonotype was observed a few times. It lacks a known antigen. No base-level quality is on record; no much larger clone is a single base apart. The chain links TRBV10-1 with TRBJ2-2; the best D guess is TRBD2, with 5 bases matching. The sample here was PBMCs, taken on the day of the first yellow fever vaccination. The receptor was derived from a young man who received the YFV17D yellow fever vaccine. The DNA reads as follows: TGCGCCAGCAGTGTGGCTAGCCCCACCGGGGAGCTGTTTTTT. Translated, this gives CASSVASPTGELFF.